This TCR beta chain was profiled in a study of post-analysis software for immune sequencing data. Carried by the TCR beta cDNA libraries were unique molecular identifiers. Using its own MiXCR run on the PCR reads, TCRdb lists one record per CDR3 protein. The sample has about 260,000 distinct CDR3 sequences, 35% to 45% seen once. Findings and limits, study-wide: Significantly lower normalized Chao1 diversity was found in patients with multiple sclerosis relative to controls. Among four to six TRBV segments more frequent in patients than controls were TRBV5-6, TRBV5-1 and TRBV20-1.

For this clonotype: The target antigen is unknown.

The CDR3 is 15 residues long. In germline, CDR1 is ENHRY, CDR2 SYGVKD. Between the trimmed V and J ends, which lost 3 bases and 0 bases, there was a span of 9 bases. The material sequenced was blood. The chain uses TRBV10-3 and TRBJ2-1; perhaps TRBD1 as D (6 bases). The receptor's source is a girl aged 5 to 17 with multiple sclerosis. The CDR3 DNA reads as TGTGCCATCAGTGACGGACAGAGCTCCTACAATGAGCAGTTCTTC. Translated, it gives CAISDGQSSYNEQFF.